The rows below give T cell receptor beta chains drawn from one sample of a study of Ad26.COV2.S vaccination and SARS-CoV-2 variants. The data were produced by immunoSEQ multiplex PCR, yet TCRdb's version contains in-frame clones alone and is incomplete. The sample holds 440,000 or so clones, about nine tenths seen once. Sequenced material: peripheral blood, taken in a trial of Ad26.COV2.S vaccine versus placebo. The receptors were gathered from a person aged 18-60 years who received the Ad26.COV2.S COVID-19 vaccine or a placebo. Both conserved end residues are part of each CDR3. Fields, in order: V gene, clone size, J gene, D gene, CDR3 DNA, CDR3 protein. The D gene is left open where the match is weak. Size is stated for part of the rows, as once, few or many counts, or as a class when the clone is expanded.

TRBV2	-	TRBJ2-3	-	TGTGCCAGCAGGACCCTGGGCTTAATAGCGGGCACAGATACGCAGTATTTT	CASRTLGLIAGTDTQYF
TRBV11-2	-	TRBJ2-7	TRBD1	TGTGCCAGCAGCGGACGACAGGGGTCTGGCGAGCAGTACTTC	CASSGRQGSGEQYF
TRBV6-6	-	TRBJ2-7	TRBD1	TGTGCCAGCAGAACAGGGGGATCATCCTACGAGCAGTACTTC	CASRTGGSSYEQYF
TRBV25-1	-	TRBJ2-2	-	TGTGCCAGCAGTGAATTGTCCAGGGCCGGGGAGCTGTTTTTT	CASSELSRAGELFF
TRBV5-1	-	TRBJ1-4	TRBD1	TGCGCCAGCAGCGCAACGGGACAGGGCCATGAAAAACTGTTTTTT	CASSATGQGHEKLFF
TRBV5-1	once	TRBJ2-7	TRBD2	TGCGCCAGCAGCGTTAGCGGGGGGGCCTACGAGCAGTACTTC	CASSVSGGAYEQYF
TRBV4-1	once	TRBJ1-5	-	TGCGCCAGCAGCCAATACGGTAGGAGCAATCAGCCCCAGCATTTT	CASSQYGRSNQPQHF
TRBV4-1	once	TRBJ1-4	-	TGCGCCAGCAACCCATCAGGGCAGGGGTCCCTTTCGAGGGAAAAACTGTTTTTT	CASNPSGQGSLSREKLFF
TRBV14	-	TRBJ1-1	-	TGTGCCAGCAGCCAAGGAGTTCGAGCTTTCTTT	CASSQGVRAFF
TRBV19	few	TRBJ1-3	-	TGTGCCAGTAGTAAGGGGCCTGGAAACACCATATATTTT	CASSKGPGNTIYF
TRBV3-1/TRBV3-2	-	TRBJ2-3	-	TGTGCCAGCAGCCAAGTCGCGGTTACGCAGTATTTT	CASSQVAVTQYF
TRBV7-9	-	TRBJ2-1	TRBD1	TGTGCCAGCAGCCGCCCTCAGCAGGGGGCGAGGGGTTACAATGAGCAGTTCTTC	CASSRPQQGARGYNEQFF
TRBV5-6	-	TRBJ2-7	-	TGTGCCAGCAGCTATGGCTCCTACGAGCAGTACTTC	CASSYGSYEQYF
TRBV27	-	TRBJ2-7	-	TGTGCCAGCAGTTTGCGGGACCACTACGAGCAGTACTTC	CASSLRDHYEQYF
TRBV6-5	-	TRBJ1-1	-	TGTGCCAGCAGTCAGGGTTTGATGAACACTGAAGCTTTCTTT	CASSQGLMNTEAFF